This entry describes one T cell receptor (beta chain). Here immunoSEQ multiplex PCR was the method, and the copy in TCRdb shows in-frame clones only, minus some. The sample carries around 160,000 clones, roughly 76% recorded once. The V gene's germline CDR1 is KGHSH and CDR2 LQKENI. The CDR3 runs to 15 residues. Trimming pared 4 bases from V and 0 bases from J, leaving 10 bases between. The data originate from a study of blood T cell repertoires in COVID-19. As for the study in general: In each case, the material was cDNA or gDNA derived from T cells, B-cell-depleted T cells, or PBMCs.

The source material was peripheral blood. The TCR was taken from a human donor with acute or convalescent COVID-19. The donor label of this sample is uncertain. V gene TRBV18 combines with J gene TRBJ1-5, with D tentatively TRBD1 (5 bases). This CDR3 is CASSQDSHSNQPQHF. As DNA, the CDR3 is TGTGCCAGCTCACAAGACAGCCATAGCAATCAGCCCCAGCATTTT.